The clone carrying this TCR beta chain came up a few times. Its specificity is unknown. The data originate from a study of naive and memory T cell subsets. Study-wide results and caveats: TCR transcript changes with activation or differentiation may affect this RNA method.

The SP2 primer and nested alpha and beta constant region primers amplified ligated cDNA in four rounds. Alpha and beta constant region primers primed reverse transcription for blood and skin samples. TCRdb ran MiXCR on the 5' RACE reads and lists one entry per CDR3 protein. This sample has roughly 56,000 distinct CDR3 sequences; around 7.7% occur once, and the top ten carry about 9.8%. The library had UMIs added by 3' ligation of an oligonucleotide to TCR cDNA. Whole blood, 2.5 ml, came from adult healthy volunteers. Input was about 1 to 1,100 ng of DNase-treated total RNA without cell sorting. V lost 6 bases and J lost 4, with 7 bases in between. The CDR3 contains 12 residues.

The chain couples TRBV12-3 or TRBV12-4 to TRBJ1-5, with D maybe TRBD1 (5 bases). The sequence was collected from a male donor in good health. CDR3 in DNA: TGTGCCAGCAGGGGGCAAAATCAGCCCCAGCATTTT. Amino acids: CASRGQNQPQHF.